The TCR beta chain described here comes from a study of cytomegalovirus exposure and HLA in healthy donors. PCR amplification relied on 60 Vbeta primers (plus 13 Jbeta primers). In the source study's methods: Later, roughly 86 million unique TCR beta chains were counted in an analysis, and approximately 10 million of them were shared. Assay used: immunoSEQ multiplex PCR; TCRdb lists only in-frame clones, some missing. The V and J calls and the clone size are those of that table, but D and trimming were determined from the DNA. Found here are about 52,000 clones, roughly 72% of them singletons; the top ten hold around a tenth. The V gene's germline CDR1 is SEHNR and CDR2 FQNEAQ (reference sequence). Trimming pared 6 bases from V and 4 bases from J, leaving 10 bases between. This CDR3 has 13 residues.

This receptor was identified in a woman in her forties or fifties in good health and CMV-seronegative. This sequence joins TRBV7-9 and TRBJ1-5; a weak D match, TRBD1 (6 bases). The sequencing sample was made of PBMCs. The CDR3 loop is CASSTTGNQPQHF. The DNA of the CDR3 is TGTGCCAGCAGTACCACAGGGAATCAGCCCCAGCATTTT.